This record concerns one T cell receptor beta chain sequence. Its antigen is unidentified. The sample originates from a study of PD-1 blockade in classical Hodgkin lymphoma. Regarding the study as a whole: By C4D1 there was a significant rise in CD4+ TCR diversity but not in CD8+ TCR diversity. Prior to therapy, complete responders displayed diversity much like that of newly diagnosed patients.

The protocol was immunoSEQ multiplex PCR, while the TCRdb copy is restricted to in-frame clones and leaves out a portion. The profile shows approximately 15,000 clones, roughly 89% of them singletons. The V gene's germline CDR1 is SGHTA and CDR2 FQGNSA. Trimming took 7 bases from V and 8 from J, leaving 20 bases between them. The CDR3 has 14 amino acids. Each patient's relapse followed autologous stem cell transplantation, and brentuximab vedotin exposure varied. Under best response, outcomes were complete response, partial response or progressive disease. Sample: peripheral blood mononuclear cells (PBMCs), taken at baseline. The chain is built from TRBV7-2 and TRBJ1-2, with a tentative D call TRBD1 (5 bases). This receptor was taken from a human donor with classical Hodgkin lymphoma. The CDR3 sequence is CASTRLWGVGGYTF. In DNA, the CDR3 is TGTGCCAGCACACGATTATGGGGGGTGGGAGGCTACACCTTC.